The 25 T cell receptor beta chains presented below share a single source sample, sequenced in a study of blood T cell repertoires in COVID-19. Generated by immunoSEQ multiplex PCR, the TCRdb table keeps only in-frame clones and is missing some. The repertoire holds some 190,000 clones, with around 85% as singletons. Sequencing used peripheral blood. These receptors were taken from a person between 65 and 80 years old with COVID-19, enrolled during active disease.

The rearrangement uses TRBV6-2 or TRBV6-3 and TRBJ2-3; 9 nucleotides align to TRBD2. The germline V gene encodes CDR1 MNHEY and CDR2 SVGEGT. V trimming: 0 bases; J trimming: 5 bases; junction bases outside the gene matches: 3. The CDR3 spans 15 residues. CDR3: CASSYSRGGGDTQYF. The CDR3 bases are TGTGCCAGCAGTTACTCGCGGGGGGGAGGAGATACGCAGTATTTT.

The rearrangement uses TRBV19 and TRBJ1-6; D ambiguous. CDR1 is LNHDA and CDR2 is SQIVND in the germline V gene (reference sequence). The V end was cut by 5 bases, the J end by 9 bases, with 20 bases between. This CDR3 has 16 residues. For the CDR3, the DNA is TGTGCCAGTAGTGTCGGGAGACTGATTCATAGTTCACCCCTCCACTTT. Translating gives CASSVGRLIHSSPLHF.

V usage is TRBV2 and J usage is TRBJ2-5, with 9 positions matching TRBD2. The CDR3 has 15 amino acids. V dropped 4 bases and J dropped 1; count of bases not matched to a gene: 4. CDR1 and CDR2 (germline): SNHLY, FYNNEI. The CDR3, as DNA: TGTGCCAGCAGTGTGTTGCGGGGGGGCCAAGAGACCCAGTACTTC. Translation: CASSVLRGGQETQYF.

The chain carries TRBV5-1 and TRBJ2-3; D is unresolved. The CDR3 is 17 amino acids. The germline V gene has CDR1 SGHRS and CDR2 YFSETQ. V was pared by 0 bases and J by 2 bases, with 16 bases between. CDR3 residues: CASSLAGQVDYTDTQYF. The CDR3 nucleotides read TGCGCCAGCAGCTTGGCTGGGCAGGTTGATTACACAGATACGCAGTATTTT.

The chain carries TRBV3-1 (or the pseudogene TRBV3-2) and TRBJ1-2; no clear D gene. Germline CDR1 and CDR2: LGHDT and YNNKEL (reference sequence). The CDR3 spans 15 residues. With 6 bases removed from V and 4 bases from J, the gap between germline ends came to 18 bases. The CDR3 protein is CASSQRARAGYGYTF. The CDR3 DNA reads as TGTGCCAGCAGTCAGCGGGCCCGGGCGGGCTATGGCTACACCTTC.

The V call is TRBV28, the J call TRBJ1-2, with unresolved D. Trimming shortened V by 6 bases and J by 7 bases, and 12 bases separated the two germline ends. CDR1 and CDR2 (germline): MDHEN, SYDVKM. The CDR3 covers 12 residues. The CDR3 region has the DNA TGTGCCAGCAGCCAGCCGGAGGGTGGCTACACCTTC. This codes for CASSQPEGGYTF.

The CDR3 DNA follows: TGCGCCAGCCAGACTGGTTACGAGCAGTACTTC. Translating it yields CASQTGYEQYF. The J gene is TRBJ2-7, the V gene TRBV10-2; D remains ambiguous. The V gene lost 8 bases and the J gene lost 4 bases, with 9 bases spanning the gap. The germline CDR1 and CDR2 sequences are WSHSY and SAAADI. The CDR3 is made up of 11 amino acids.

The chain couples TRBV14 to TRBJ1-1, with D tentatively TRBD1 (5 bases). The length of the CDR3 is 15 residues. Trimming cost V 0 bases and J 2 bases, with 10 bases left between them. CDR1 and CDR2 from the germline V gene are SGHDN and FVKESK. The DNA of the CDR3 is TGTGCCAGCAGCCAAGAGCGCAGGGCCAACACTGAAGCTTTCTTT. This encodes CASSQERRANTEAFF.

The genes are TRBV19 and TRBJ2-5, with unresolved D. Germline CDR1 reads LNHDA; CDR2 reads SQIVND (reference sequence). The CDR3 spans 14 residues. V was pared by 0 bases and J by 3 bases, with 8 bases between. This CDR3 reads CASSIDYRKETQYF. The DNA for the CDR3 is TGTGCCAGTAGTATAGATTACAGAAAAGAGACCCAGTACTTC. Combining the CDR3 with reference TRBV19 and TRBJ2-5 gives the whole variable domain DGGITQSPKYLFRKEGQNVTLSCEQNLNHDAMYWYRQDPGQGLRLIYYSQIVNDFQKGDIAEGYSVSREKKESFPLTVTSAQKNPTAFYLCASSIDYRKETQYFGPGTRLLVL.

The table lists this clone with a few counts. At the DNA level, this CDR3 is encoded by other sequences in the same sample as well. V usage is TRBV9 and J usage is TRBJ2-3; weak D call: TRBD2 (6 bases). The germline V gene encodes CDR1 SGDLS and CDR2 YYNGEE. The ends were cut back, 0 bases at V and 3 bases at J, with 14 bases in the middle. The CDR3 extends over 16 amino acids. CDR3 in amino acids: CASSVGRGGVTDTQYF. The CDR3 nucleotides are TGTGCCAGCAGCGTAGGCCGGGGCGGGGTTACAGATACGCAGTATTTT.

Only one count was recorded for this clone. The chain recombines TRBV5-6 with TRBJ1-2, with TRBD1 as a possible D gene (5 bases). This CDR3 contains 13 residues. Trimming stripped 5 bases from V and 5 bases from J, with 13 bases between. Per germline, CDR1 SGHDT and CDR2 YYEEEE. The CDR3 loop reads CASSNPGYYGYTF. The CDR3 DNA reads TGTGCCAGCAGTAACCCAGGGTATTATGGCTACACCTTC.

J is TRBJ2-1 and V is TRBV4-1; 7 bases match TRBD2. From germline, CDR1 is MGHRA and CDR2 YSYEKL. Trimming removed 4 bases from V and 6 bases from J; junction bases left unmatched: 12. The CDR3 is 16 amino acids. The CDR3 DNA follows: TGCGCCAGCAGCCTCAGCCGCCAGCGGGATGTCAATGAGCAGTTCTTC. Protein: CASSLSRQRDVNEQFF.

J is TRBJ2-1 and V is TRBV28; 8 bases match TRBD2. The CDR3 is made up of 15 amino acids. With V trimmed by 4 bases and J by 4 bases, 6 bases remained unmatched. The V gene's germline CDR1 is MDHEN and CDR2 SYDVKM. CDR3 nucleotides: TGTGCCAGCAGTTCTCCTAGCGGGTATTACAATGAGCAGTTCTTC. Protein: CASSSPSGYYNEQFF.

A word on this clone: The same CDR3 also results from other DNA sequences found in this sample. The rearrangement links TRBV19 to TRBJ1-2, with 10 nucleotides matching TRBD1. Unmatched junction bases numbered 1, after V lost 3 bases and J lost 0 bases. Per the germline V gene, CDR1 is LNHDA and CDR2 is SQIVND (reference sequence). The CDR3 runs 15 residues. The CDR3 DNA is TGTGCCAGTAGTATCGGACAGGGGGCTAACTATGGCTACACCTTC. This encodes CASSIGQGANYGYTF.

This clone was seen a single time. Written as DNA, the CDR3 is TGTGCCAGTAGTTCCCCCACTAGGTCGTGGGAGCAGTTCTTC. Protein product: CASSSPTRSWEQFF. This sequence joins TRBV19 and TRBJ2-1; D possibly corresponds to TRBD2 (5 bases). Trimming took off 5 bases at V and 10 bases at J, with 18 bases between the two ends. Germline V gives CDR1 LNHDA, CDR2 SQIVND (reference sequence). The CDR3 extends over 14 amino acids.

The V gene is TRBV29-1, the J gene TRBJ1-1, with a tentative D call TRBD1 (6 bases). This CDR3 is built from 14 residues. The V and J ends lost 6 bases and 1 base respectively, with 15 bases between them. The germline gives CDR1 SQVTM, CDR2 ANQGSEA. CDR3 residues: CSVKQGGGNTEAFF. The CDR3 DNA sequence: TGCAGCGTCAAACAGGGCGGCGGGAACACTGAAGCTTTCTTT.

This chain links TRBV5-1 with TRBJ1-1; 10 nucleotides line up with TRBD1. After removal of 3 bases from V and 5 bases from J, the junction contained 4 bases not matched to a gene. This CDR3 contains 14 residues. Germline values: CDR1 SGHRS, CDR2 YFSETQ. Here the CDR3 reads CASSWDRGKTEAFF. Written as DNA, the CDR3 is TGCGCCAGCAGCTGGGACAGGGGTAAGACTGAAGCTTTCTTT.

The chain employs TRBV7-9 and TRBJ2-7; a weak D match, TRBD2 (5 bases). Germline V gene data show CDR1 as SEHNR and CDR2 as FQNEAQ (reference sequence). CDR3 size: 14 residues. Between the trimmed V and J ends, which lost 4 bases and 2 bases, there was a span of 12 bases. The CDR3 region is CASSSSTGTYEQYF. In DNA, the CDR3 is TGTGCCAGCAGCTCCTCGACGGGGACCTACGAGCAGTACTTC.

The chain joins TRBV7-2 to TRBJ1-1; D is undetermined. This CDR3 is built from 15 residues. V lost 1 base, J lost 1 base, and 10 bases lay in between. Germline values: CDR1 SGHTA, CDR2 FQGNSA. CDR3 in DNA: TGTGCCAGCAGCTTAGGGGGAGGTGGGAACACTGAAGCTTTCTTT. Translated, it gives CASSLGGGGNTEAFF.

The chain carries TRBV28 and TRBJ2-3, with 8 positions matching TRBD1. The V segment lost 6 bases and the J segment 6 bases; nucleotides outside the gene matches: 11. The CDR3 covers 15 residues. Germline V gene lookup returns CDR1 MDHEN and CDR2 SYDVKM. This CDR3 reads CASSLRQGWIDTQYF. CDR3 bases: TGTGCCAGCAGCCTTAGACAGGGGTGGATTGATACGCAGTATTTT.

This clone has only one observation. V usage is TRBV2 and J usage is TRBJ1-1, with 8 bases fitting TRBD1. V lost 10 bases to trimming and J lost 10 bases; unmatched junction nucleotides: 14. This CDR3 comprises 13 residues. The V gene's germline CDR1 is SNHLY and CDR2 FYNNEI. In DNA form, the CDR3 reads TGTGCCAACGGGAGACGGACAGGGTTCTCAGCTTTCTTT. Its protein product is CANGRRTGFSAFF.

The rearrangement links TRBV23-1 to TRBJ1-5, with a weak D call TRBD1 (5 bases). TRBV23-1 is reported as an ORF; its role is uncertain. The CDR3 sequence is 16 residues long. Trimming left V 5 bases short and J 7 bases short, with 21 bases between. The DNA for the CDR3 is TGCGCCAGCAGTACCGTAGAGACAGTTTTTCAGCAGCCCCAGCATTTT. This sequence encodes CASSTVETVFQQPQHF.

The chain combines TRBV14 with TRBJ2-3; 10 nucleotides line up with TRBD1. V lost 4 bases, J lost 3 bases, and 4 bases stayed unmatched. From germline, CDR1 is SGHDN and CDR2 FVKESK. This CDR3 has 15 amino acids. The CDR3 DNA sequence: TGTGCCAGCAGCCGCCGGACAGGGGGAACAGATACGCAGTATTTT. Its translation: CASSRRTGGTDTQYF. Full variable domain (missing parts from reference TRBV14 and TRBJ2-3): EAGVTQFPSHSVIEKGQTVTLRCDPISGHDNLYWYRRVMGKEIKFLLHFVKESKQDESGMPNNRFLAERTGGTYSTLKVQPAELEDSGVYFCASSRRTGGTDTQYFGPGTRLTVL.

The rearrangement links TRBV5-8 to TRBJ2-1; TRBD1 agrees at 7 bases. CDR3 length: 16 residues. Germline-derived CDR1 and CDR2 are SGHTS and YDEGEE. V gave up 3 bases and J gave up 6 bases; unmatched junction bases: 12. The CDR3 coding sequence is TGTGCCAGCAGCTGGGGAACAGGGGTTGGACGCAATGAGCAGTTCTTC. Protein product: CASSWGTGVGRNEQFF.

This rearrangement joins TRBV5-4 to TRBJ1-2; weak D call: TRBD1 (6 bases). The ends were cut back, 3 bases at V and 4 bases at J, with 19 bases in the middle. The CDR3 is 16 amino acids. Germline V gene data show CDR1 as SGHNT and CDR2 as YYREEE (reference sequence). DNA of the CDR3: TGTGCCAGCAGCTGGGGCGGTTATGGGGGCGCCTATGGCTACACCTTC. Its translation: CASSWGGYGGAYGYTF.